This paragraph covers one T cell receptor beta chain sequence. The germline V and J ends were trimmed by 6 bases and 2 bases, with 14 bases remaining between them. The CDR3 sequence is 15 residues long. CDR1 SNHLY and CDR2 FYNNEI come from the germline V gene. Libraries were prepared by immunoSEQ multiplex PCR; TCRdb keeps only in-frame clonotypes and omits some of them. In the table there are almost 200,000 clones, over 80% of which are singletons. The data were obtained in a study of blood T cell repertoires in COVID-19. As for the study in general: Whether acute or convalescent, the COVID-19 samples came from the United States, Italy and Spain. In each case, the material was cDNA or gDNA derived from T cells, B-cell-depleted T cells, or PBMCs.

This clonotype was obtained from a man between 60 and 75 years old with COVID-19, enrolled during active disease. The chain uses TRBV2 and TRBJ1-5; D not resolved. The sample taken for sequencing was peripheral blood. The CDR3 DNA reads TGTGCCAGCAGGTTAACCCTTGGAGGCAATCAGCCCCAGCATTTT. Protein product: CASRLTLGGNQPQHF.